This record covers a single TCR beta chain. Its antigen is not known. This record belongs to a study of CD8 T cells in ankylosing spondylitis. General observations from the study: Within ankylosing spondylitis blood, a TCR beta motif made up of several highly homologous variants appeared to be characteristic.

Using quantitative 5'-RACE with molecular barcodes, the authors made TCR beta libraries. TCRdb re-analysed the 5' RACE reads in MiXCR, keeping a single row per CDR3 protein. The sample contains hundreds of thousands of distinct CDR3 sequences, 10% to 15% of which appear only once. This CDR3 comprises 12 residues. CDR1 is SNHLY and CDR2 is FYNNEI in the germline V gene. Trimming removed 4 bases at V and 3 bases at J, with 7 bases between. The sequence was obtained from a male donor with ankylosing spondylitis. The chain carries TRBV2 and TRBJ2-7, with D perhaps matching TRBD2 (5 bases). Source material: blood, either unsorted or a sorted T cell fraction (not recorded which). The CDR3 is CASSVRVYEQYF. The CDR3, as DNA: TGTGCCAGCAGTGTGAGGGTCTACGAGCAGTACTTC.